This TCR beta chain was obtained from a study of shared clonotypes between healthy human individuals (dated by TCRdb to 2018 to 2020). Study-level background: A couple of women and a few men aged 18 to 49 years were included in the cohort. To estimate repertoire size and how much clonotype sharing occurs between individuals, the study deeply sequenced the blood TCR repertoires of five or six healthy adults. Per donor, three plates each were used for CD4 naive and CD4 memory, two for CD8 naive, and one for CD8 memory. Each donor's leukapheresis produced roughly between about 0.9 and 9.5 billion PBMCs. Different laboratories and diverse techniques were used to prepare libraries and sequence TCR repertoires, to increase sequencing depth and limit assay-specific biases. General conclusions and limits of the study: Naive subsets generally had larger estimated clonotype richness than memory subsets. Rarefaction of sorted-subset datasets indicated incomplete sequencing despite the large sequencing depth. Based on pairwise subsampling, the degree of clonotype sharing among donors was expected to be affected by sequencing depth. Across four donors, approximately 5% of naive CD4, roughly 3.3% of naive CD8, about 2.3% of memory CD4, and under 0.45% of memory CD8 clonotypes were shared. Compared with non-shared clonotypes, the clonotypes found in all four sorted-subset donors had higher generation probabilities. Sampling was restricted to blood, and TCR repertoires in tissue are likely to differ from TCR repertoires in blood. Because the study included a small number of donors, the genetic and exposure-history diversity represented was limited.

Donors were healthy HIV-negative adults with no recently reported acute infections or vaccinations. Every donor was a Caucasian adult residing in Nashville, Tennessee, USA. CD8 memory samples combined magnetically selected CD45RO+ cells with CCR7-negative CD45RA+ effector memory (TemRA) cells. Blood was obtained by leukapheresis, after which PBMCs were separated by Ficoll-Histopaque density gradient centrifugation and cryopreserved in liquid nitrogen vapor phase. Analytical flow cytometry was used to check the purity and quantity of each magnetically sorted T cell population. From each sorted fraction, genomic DNA was isolated and quantified by UV absorbance on a Nanodrop 2000c. A remark on this clone: Its antigen specificity is not known. No base qualities exist here, and no much larger clone lies one base off it.

Trimming at the junction amounts to 1 base on V and 8 bases on J, and the germline ends lie 14 bases apart. The CDR3, cysteine through phenylalanine, is 14 amino acids long. Of the read, only the CDR3 DNA is kept; its 42 bases are in frame from base 1. The germline V gene (reference sequence) specifies SEHNR as CDR1 and FQNEAQ as CDR2. TCR CDR3 regions were amplified from genomic DNA by multiplex PCR using the deep immunoSEQ assay. For each cell subset, the extracted genomic DNA was distributed evenly across all wells of several immunoSEQ 96-well plates, and each plate served as one replicate. For sorted subsets, roughly 190 ng of genomic DNA, equivalent to some 33,000 T cell genomes, went into each replicate PCR. The purified libraries were quantified using a Qubit 3.0 fluorometer, sized with a Bioanalyzer 2100, and then quantified again using the KAPA Library Quantification kit. Each immunoSEQ 96-well plate was sequenced on its own single-read 150-cycle Illumina NextSeq 550 flow cell. In the authors' own workflow: The immunoSEQ output contained only junctional sequences without quality scores, so filtering could not match that applied to full-length reads. To assign V/J genes and CDR3, sequences were annotated using PyIR, a Python wrapper for IgBLAST v1.9, with IMGT germline references. Reads with weak V/J assignments (E-value above 1e-6), missing CDR3, stop codons, out-of-frame junctions, or ambiguous translated residues were removed. V3J clonotypes were defined as sequences sharing an identical inferred V gene, J gene, and CDR3 amino acid sequence. Percentage overlap between repertoires was calculated by dividing the number of shared unique clonotypes by the size of the smaller repertoire. Repertoire richness was assessed with RTK rarefaction, the Chao1 estimator, and Recon v2.1 estimates of unobserved clonotypes. Generation probabilities were computed with OLGA for all TCRbeta clonotypes obtained by the gDNA method from several donors. Drawn from immuneACCESS, this table holds only the in-frame rearrangements with V and J called that TCRdb kept. Clones are partly lost; checked studies trace under half to an unresolved V gene and leave the rest unexplained. From that table come the V and J calls and clone size; the DNA was used to work out D and trimming. The table for this sample lists 650,000 to 700,000 clones; roughly 91% of them were counted only once. 34% of the sample belongs to the ten largest clones.

The sequence joins TRBV7-9 to TRBJ1-2, with TRBD1 as a weak D call on 5 bases. The source of this sequence is a man younger than 30 in good health. Some clones in this sample may be carry-over from other donors' samples. The sample consisted of memory CD8+ T cells from PBMCs. This sample's cell subset or site label indicates: CD45RO+ cells pooled with CCR7-negative TemRA cells. The DNA sequence is as follows: TGTGCCAGCAGCTTAGTTGACAGTGCAAAGGGCTACACCTTC. Protein translation: CASSLVDSAKGYTF. Where the CDR3 stops, the reference TRBV7-9 and TRBJ1-2 genes take over; the full variable domain is DTGVSQNPRHKITKRGQNVTFRCDPISEHNRLYWYRQTLGQGPEFLTYFQNEAQLEKSRLLSDRFSAERPKGSFSTLEIQRTEQGDSAMYLCASSLVDSAKGYTFGSGTRLTVV.